A single sample gave rise to the 17 T cell receptor beta chains below, sequenced in a study of T-cell memory formation after mild COVID-19. TCRdb used MiXCR to reprocess the 5' RACE reads, holding one entry per CDR3 protein. The data contain 350,000 to 450,000 distinct CDR3 sequences, 20% of them singletons. Sequences were obtained from PBMCs or a T cell subset sorted from them (not recorded which). These receptors originate from an adult woman who had mild COVID-19 (a few samples of this study predate the infection). Cell type and time point are not known.

The J gene is TRBJ1-1, the V gene TRBV20-1; weak D call: TRBD1 (6 bases). The CDR3 has 16 residues. Germline lookup yields CDR1 DFQATT and CDR2 SNEGSKA (reference sequence). Trimming shortened V by 5 bases and J by 1 base, and 20 bases separated the two germline ends. The CDR3 region is CSAAEMGGLKNTEAFF. The CDR3 nucleotides are TGCAGTGCTGCCGAGATGGGGGGCTTGAAGAACACTGAAGCTTTCTTT.

The rearrangement joins TRBV9 to TRBJ2-5; 10 nucleotides line up with TRBD1. The CDR3 runs to 15 residues. Germline V gene sequence: CDR1 SGDLS, CDR2 YYNGEE. Trimming took 4 bases from V and 2 from J; bases not matched to a gene: 5. CDR3 protein: CASSSRDRGQETQYF. The DNA of the CDR3 is TGTGCCAGCAGCTCCCGGGACAGGGGACAAGAGACCCAGTACTTC.

This clonotype was seen only a few times. The chain has TRBV7-9 and TRBJ2-7; D may be TRBD1 (6 bases). CDR3 size: 14 residues. Germline loops: CDR1 SEHNR, CDR2 FQNEAQ (reference sequence). Trimming took 1 base from V and 4 from J, leaving 11 bases between them. CDR3 protein: CASSLDREKYEQYF. DNA of the CDR3: TGTGCCAGCAGCTTAGACAGGGAAAAGTACGAGCAGTACTTC.

This clonotype was seen ten or more times. The rearrangement links TRBV29-1 to TRBJ1-1, with D perhaps matching TRBD1 (6 bases). CDR1 and CDR2 (germline): SQVTM, ANQGSEA. V was cut by 4 bases and J by 6 bases, with 9 bases left in between. The CDR3 length is 11 residues. CDR3 region: CSVAGVAEAFF. The CDR3 DNA is TGCAGCGTTGCAGGGGTTGCTGAAGCTTTCTTT.

The gene calls are TRBV12-3 or TRBV12-4 and TRBJ2-7; 7 bases are shared with TRBD1. The CDR3 runs to 13 residues. J gave up 5 bases and V 6 bases, and 7 bases lay outside the gene matches. As DNA, the CDR3 is TGTGCCAGCAGCCTACAGGGGTCCCACGAGCAGTACTTC. Amino acid sequence: CASSLQGSHEQYF.

This clonotype was recorded many times. The genes are TRBV7-8 and TRBJ1-2, with D perhaps matching TRBD1 (5 bases). Trimming removed 5 bases from V and 4 bases from J, with 11 bases in between. The CDR3 has 13 amino acids. Germline CDR1 reads SGHVS; CDR2 reads FQNEAQ. Here the CDR3 reads CASSPRGSYGYTF. CDR3 in DNA: TGTGCCAGCAGCCCCCGGGGCAGCTATGGCTACACCTTC.

This clonotype was seen a handful of times. This rearrangement joins TRBV7-8 to TRBJ1-2; tentatively, D is TRBD1 (6 bases). This CDR3 has 14 amino acids. V lost 5 bases and J 0 bases, leaving 10 bases between the germline ends. Germline lookup yields CDR1 SGHVS and CDR2 FQNEAQ. The CDR3 DNA reads as TGTGCCAGCAGCACGGACAGAACTAACTATGGCTACACCTTC. Its translation is CASSTDRTNYGYTF.

The table lists this clonotype with many counts. J is TRBJ2-1 and V is TRBV5-6; tentative D call: TRBD2 (6 bases). The CDR3 runs 12 residues. V was pared by 1 base and J by 10 bases, with 9 bases between. Looked up from germline, CDR1 is SGHDT and CDR2 is YYEEEE. CDR3 DNA: TGTGCCAGCAGCTTGAGGAGCGGGGAGCAGTTCTTC. It is translated as CASSLRSGEQFF.

This clonotype came up a few times. The chain combines TRBV7-9 with TRBJ1-2; 7 nucleotides agree with TRBD1. Germline CDR1 SEHNR, CDR2 FQNEAQ (reference sequence). This CDR3 contains 14 residues. Unmatched junction bases numbered 5, after V lost 3 bases and J lost 4 bases. DNA for the CDR3: TGTGCCAGCAGCTTGATGACAGGGCCCTATGGCTACACCTTC. As protein: CASSLMTGPYGYTF.

This clonotype was seen a handful of times. The genes are TRBV6-5 and TRBJ2-7; D perhaps matches TRBD2 (5 bases). The CDR3 runs 13 residues. Trimming pared 6 bases from V and 7 bases from J, leaving 16 bases between. Per the germline V gene, CDR1 is MNHEY and CDR2 is SVGAGI. The CDR3 DNA reads as TGTGCCAGCAGCCTCCGGGAACTCGAGGAGCAGTACTTC. This gives the protein CASSLRELEEQYF.

V and J are TRBV24-1 and TRBJ2-5; TRBD1 matches 8 bases. This CDR3 is 18 amino acids long. Germline V gives CDR1 KGHDR, CDR2 SFDVKD. The J segment lost 5 bases and the V segment lost 4 bases, leaving 17 bases of the junction unmatched. The CDR3 loop is CATSEKITGTGHLETQYF. The CDR3 bases are TGTGCCACCAGTGAAAAAATTACCGGGACAGGACACCTGGAGACCCAGTACTTC.

The V gene is TRBV5-1, the J gene TRBJ2-5; TRBD2 matches at 15 bases. The CDR3 consists of 18 residues. Germline V lookup: CDR1 SGHRS, CDR2 YFSETQ. Trimming at V came to 0 bases and at J to 1 base, leaving 4 bases not matched to a gene. The CDR3 protein is CASSLGGLAGGTQETQYF. The CDR3 bases are TGCGCCAGCAGCTTGGGTGGACTAGCGGGGGGGACCCAAGAGACCCAGTACTTC. The complete variable domain, with remaining parts taken from reference TRBV5-1 and TRBJ2-5, reads KAGVTQTPRYLIKTRGQQVTLSCSPISGHRSVSWYQQTPGQGLQFLFEYFSETQRNKGNFPGRFSGRQFSNSRSEMNVSTLELGDSALYLCASSLGGLAGGTQETQYFGPGTRLLVL.

This chain connects TRBV19 to TRBJ2-1, with 10 positions matching TRBD1. Germline CDR1 LNHDA, CDR2 SQIVND (reference sequence). V gave up 3 bases and J gave up 8 bases; unmatched junction bases: 4. The CDR3 has 14 amino acids. CDR3 sequence: CASSIRDRGDEQFF. The CDR3 region has the DNA TGTGCCAGTAGTATTCGGGACAGGGGAGATGAGCAGTTCTTC.

V is TRBV7-9 and J is TRBJ2-7; D is possibly TRBD1 or TRBD2 (7 bases each). The ends were cut back, 5 bases at V and 3 bases at J, with 14 bases in the middle. Germline CDR1 reads SEHNR; CDR2 reads FQNEAQ (reference sequence). The CDR3 consists of 14 residues. The CDR3 DNA reads TGTGCCAGCAGCCCCAGGGGGGGGCTCTACGAGCAGTACTTC. This codes for CASSPRGGLYEQYF.

The gene calls are TRBV7-9 and TRBJ2-1; 7 bases line up with TRBD1. With V trimmed by 5 bases and J by 0 bases, 4 bases remained unmatched. Germline V gene lookup returns CDR1 SEHNR and CDR2 FQNEAQ (reference sequence). The CDR3 contains 15 residues. The CDR3 sequence is CASSPRDSSYNEQFF. CDR3 nucleotides: TGTGCCAGCAGCCCCCGGGACAGCTCCTACAATGAGCAGTTCTTC.

Only a few counts were recorded for this clonotype. The chain carries TRBV11-3 and TRBJ2-1, with D maybe TRBD2 (6 bases). Trimming shortened V by 5 bases and J by 2 bases, and 13 bases separated the two germline ends. The CDR3 consists of 15 residues. The germline V gene has CDR1 SGHNT and CDR2 YENEEA. For the CDR3, the DNA is TGTGCCAGCAGCCGGACTATAGGAACCTACAATGAGCAGTTCTTC. Amino acid sequence: CASSRTIGTYNEQFF.

Only a few counts were recorded for this clonotype. The CDR3 DNA is TGTGCCAGCAGCTTTCTCCCCTTACGGGGATCCACAGATACGCAGTATTTT. Its translation is CASSFLPLRGSTDTQYF. V gene TRBV7-9 combines with J gene TRBJ2-3; D is possibly TRBD2 (5 bases). The CDR3 is made up of 17 amino acids. Trimming left V 3 bases short and J 2 bases short, with 18 bases between. The germline V gene encodes CDR1 SEHNR and CDR2 FQNEAQ (reference sequence).